The 29 T cell receptor beta chains listed next were all sequenced from one sample in a study of T cells expressing NK-cell markers. For each CDR3 protein, TCRdb gives one entry from its re-call of the 5' RACE reads, without DNA. This sample contains hundreds of thousands of distinct CDR3 sequences. What was sequenced was blood T cells: a sorted CD56 or NKG2C T cell subset, CD4+ or CD8+ T cells, or bulk PBMC T cells (not recorded which). These TCRs come from a woman aged 18-70 years in good health.

The V gene is TRBV5-1, the J gene TRBJ1-1; TCRdb designates TRBD1, a call that cannot be tested without DNA. CDR3 length equals 15 residues. Germline V gene lookup returns CDR1 SGHRS and CDR2 YFSETQ. CDR3 sequence: CASSPLDTPNTEAFF.

The V gene is TRBV4-3, the J gene TRBJ1-5; TCRdb outputs TRBD1, but without DNA this stays unchecked. The CDR3 sequence is 15 residues long. Germline V gene data show CDR1 as LGHNA and CDR2 as YSLEER. The CDR3 sequence: CASSVGTGEDQPQHF.

This chain links TRBV12-3 or TRBV12-4 with TRBJ2-5. The CDR3 has 12 residues. The CDR3 is CASSSMEETQYF.

The chain uses TRBV14 and TRBJ2-6; TCRdb lists TRBD1, though no DNA is available to test this call. The CDR3 consists of 19 residues. The V gene's germline CDR1 is SGHDN and CDR2 FVKESK. CDR3 in amino acids: CASSQLAGTVNSGANVLTF.

J is TRBJ1-4 and V is TRBV28. Per the germline V gene, CDR1 is MDHEN and CDR2 is SYDVKM. The CDR3 totals 13 residues. CDR3 protein: CASRNQGDEKLFF.

The rearrangement links TRBV12-3 or TRBV12-4 to TRBJ2-3; the D call of TRBD2 rests on TCRdb alone, since no DNA is present to check it. The CDR3 contains 15 residues. CDR3 sequence reads: CASSTYSGRSDTQYF.

The chain combines TRBV15 with TRBJ1-2. Germline-derived CDR1 and CDR2 are LNHNV and YYDKDF (reference sequence). This CDR3 contains 13 residues. The chain's CDR3 is CATSRDFNYGYTF.

The V and J genes are TRBV12-3 or TRBV12-4 and TRBJ1-2; TCRdb names TRBD1, which stays unverified in the absence of DNA. The CDR3 covers 13 residues. The CDR3 is CASSLSGSGGYTF.

This rearrangement joins TRBV12-3 or TRBV12-4 to TRBJ1-6; as DNA is missing, the TRBD1 call by TCRdb cannot be tested. The CDR3 has 15 amino acids. Here the CDR3 reads CASSSGSGAYSPLHF.

V and J are TRBV20-1 and TRBJ2-1; TCRdb proposes TRBD1, but this gene call is untestable without DNA. The CDR3 runs to 14 residues. Per the germline V gene, CDR1 is DFQATT and CDR2 is SNEGSKA (reference sequence). The CDR3: CSARPGPPPGEQFF.

The chain recombines TRBV27 with TRBJ1-1; TCRdb designates TRBD1, a call that cannot be tested without DNA. CDR3 length: 15 residues. Germline assignment: CDR1 MNHEY and CDR2 SMNVEV (reference sequence). Here the CDR3 reads CASMGVGKGGAEAFF.

The V and J genes are TRBV6-1 and TRBJ2-4; TCRdb's D gene call, TRBD1, goes unchecked for lack of DNA. The CDR3 covers 12 residues. Germline lookup yields CDR1 MNHNS and CDR2 SASEGT. This CDR3 reads CASSEQGDIQYF.

The rearrangement uses TRBV27 and TRBJ2-7; there is no DNA to check the TCRdb D call of TRBD2. The CDR3 is 15 residues long. In germline, CDR1 is MNHEY, CDR2 SMNVEV (reference sequence). The CDR3 loop is CASSLLASGSVGQYF.

The V gene is TRBV7-3, the J gene TRBJ2-1. The germline V gene encodes CDR1 SGHTA and CDR2 FQGTGA. The CDR3 runs to 14 residues. This chain's CDR3 is CASSTLTSYNEQFF.

The chain employs TRBV3-1 and TRBJ2-5; the D call of TRBD2 rests on TCRdb alone, since no DNA is present to check it. This CDR3 spans 17 amino acids. Germline loops: CDR1 LGHDT, CDR2 YNNKEL (reference sequence). The CDR3 is CASSQEGTSGNKETQYF.

The CDR3 sequence: CSARDGRTRTQYF. This chain links TRBV20-1 with TRBJ2-5; TCRdb names TRBD2, which stays unverified in the absence of DNA. CDR3 length equals 13 residues. Germline V gene sequence: CDR1 DFQATT, CDR2 SNEGSKA (reference sequence).

The chain employs TRBV5-1 and TRBJ2-1; TCRdb names TRBD1, which stays unverified in the absence of DNA. CDR3 size: 16 residues. Germline loops: CDR1 SGHRS, CDR2 YFSETQ. CDR3 region: CASSLLSGQGGNEQFF.

Here the CDR3 reads CASRHRDRLNYGYTF. The chain couples TRBV19 to TRBJ1-2; TCRdb gives TRBD1 as the D gene, but with no DNA this cannot be confirmed. The CDR3 spans 15 residues. The germline CDR1 and CDR2 sequences are LNHDA and SQIVND (reference sequence).

The rearrangement links TRBV20-1 to TRBJ2-1; TCRdb's D call of TRBD2 is untestable without DNA. CDR1 is DFQATT and CDR2 is SNEGSKA in the germline V gene (reference sequence). The CDR3 length is 16 residues. The CDR3 sequence: CSARDAKGFTSGKEFF.

CDR3 sequence reads: CSAPRQDQETQYF. V is TRBV20-1 and J is TRBJ2-5; TCRdb gives TRBD2 as the D gene, but with no DNA this cannot be confirmed. Per germline, CDR1 DFQATT and CDR2 SNEGSKA (reference sequence). The CDR3 spans 13 residues.

V usage is TRBV10-3 and J usage is TRBJ2-1; TCRdb's D call of TRBD1 is untestable without DNA. From germline, CDR1 is ENHRY and CDR2 SYGVKD. The CDR3 runs 16 residues. Here the CDR3 reads CAISFRGQGTGFEQFF.

The rearrangement joins TRBV29-1 to TRBJ2-7. The germline V gene has CDR1 SQVTM and CDR2 ANQGSEA. The CDR3 runs to 14 residues. CDR3 sequence: CSVVPDLTRNEQYF.

The V and J genes are TRBV5-1 and TRBJ2-7; TCRdb calls TRBD2, which cannot be checked without DNA. The CDR3 runs 15 residues. CDR1 is SGHRS, CDR2 YFSETQ, per germline. CDR3 region: CASSLPGTLSYEQYF.

The rearrangement uses TRBV4-3 and TRBJ1-3; TCRdb's D call, TRBD1, is unchecked because there is no DNA. This CDR3 is 14 amino acids long. CDR1 and CDR2 from the germline V gene are LGHNA and YSLEER. The CDR3 protein is CASSQAWTGNTIYF.

This sequence joins TRBV20-1 and TRBJ2-1; lacking DNA, the TRBD1 call made by TCRdb goes unchecked. The CDR3 extends over 15 amino acids. Germline lookup yields CDR1 DFQATT and CDR2 SNEGSKA (reference sequence). The CDR3 protein is CSARDVRGANNEQFF.

This rearrangement joins TRBV12-3 or TRBV12-4 to TRBJ2-5. This CDR3 is 11 amino acids long. CDR3 protein: CASRSYSTQYF.

V gene TRBV7-9 combines with J gene TRBJ2-5; the TRBD1 assignment by TCRdb is unverifiable without DNA. This CDR3 region has 15 residues. CDR1 SEHNR and CDR2 FQNEAQ come from the germline V gene (reference sequence). CDR3 amino acids: CASSLGGQTKETQYF.

This chain connects TRBV7-3 to TRBJ2-7; TCRdb selects TRBD1, and the lack of DNA leaves this call unchecked. Per the germline V gene, CDR1 is SGHTA and CDR2 is FQGTGA. The CDR3 has 13 amino acids. CDR3 sequence reads: CASSLNRGYEQYF.

This chain uses TRBV5-8 with TRBJ1-6. The germline V gene has CDR1 SGHTS and CDR2 YDEGEE. The CDR3 runs 12 residues. This CDR3 reads CASSSGPSPLHF.